This is a list of T cell receptor beta chains from one sample in a study of blood T cell repertoires in COVID-19. The table came from immunoSEQ multiplex PCR; TCRdb's copy has only in-frame clones and leaves some out. The data hold under 550,000 clones, with about 90% observed a single time. The sample comprised peripheral blood. These receptor sequences come from a man between 18 and 35 years old with COVID-19, enrolled during active disease. The CDR3 runs from the conserved cysteine through the conserved F or W. Fields, in order: V gene, J gene, CDR3 protein.

V gene: TRBV10-3
J gene: TRBJ2-3
CDR3 protein: CAISEPGDADTQYF

V gene: TRBV3-1/TRBV3-2
J gene: TRBJ2-7
CDR3 protein: CASSQDNSVTYEQYF

V gene: TRBV5-1
J gene: TRBJ2-1
CDR3 protein: CASSSRDRGYNEQFF

V gene: TRBV18
J gene: TRBJ1-1
CDR3 protein: CASSPPRRDTEAFF

V gene: TRBV5-4
J gene: TRBJ1-1
CDR3 protein: CASSLTPQNTEAFF

V gene: TRBV6-2/TRBV6-3
J gene: TRBJ1-6
CDR3 protein: CASSYASSYNSPLHF

V gene: TRBV7-3
J gene: TRBJ2-1
CDR3 protein: CASSLNIPGGLYNEQFF

V gene: TRBV6-6
J gene: TRBJ2-3
CDR3 protein: CASSRLAGGLTDTQYF

V gene: TRBV12-3/TRBV12-4
J gene: TRBJ1-1
CDR3 protein: CASSPRDSSEAFF

V gene: TRBV10-3
J gene: TRBJ2-1
CDR3 protein: CAISAELREQFF

V gene: TRBV18
J gene: TRBJ1-1
CDR3 protein: CASSPREEDTEAFF

V gene: TRBV5-4
J gene: TRBJ2-7
CDR3 protein: CASSLVATGNGEQYF

V gene: TRBV6-4
J gene: TRBJ1-2
CDR3 protein: CASSDSAYGYTF

V gene: TRBV3-1/TRBV3-2
J gene: TRBJ2-2
CDR3 protein: CASSPQGAVTGELFF

V gene: TRBV11-1
J gene: TRBJ2-7
CDR3 protein: CASSSQGSGIYEQYF

V gene: TRBV6-5
J gene: TRBJ1-6
CDR3 protein: CASSSTGRGSSPLHF

V gene: TRBV3-1/TRBV3-2
J gene: TRBJ2-7
CDR3 protein: CASSRTGVGASSYEQYF

V gene: TRBV11-3
J gene: TRBJ1-6
CDR3 protein: CASSLDGDRRNSPLHF

V gene: TRBV7-2
J gene: TRBJ2-5
CDR3 protein: CASSLGGNQETQYF

V gene: TRBV12-3/TRBV12-4
J gene: TRBJ1-3
CDR3 protein: CASRTAGGNTIYF

V gene: TRBV7-3
J gene: TRBJ2-7
CDR3 protein: CASSLTGTSAYEQYF

V gene: TRBV3-1/TRBV3-2
J gene: TRBJ2-1
CDR3 protein: CASSQVGAGDSQFF

V gene: TRBV5-5
J gene: TRBJ1-5
CDR3 protein: CASSFTGQNYQPQHF

V gene: TRBV19
J gene: TRBJ2-1
CDR3 protein: CASTLAGGSNEQFF

V gene: TRBV28
J gene: TRBJ2-7
CDR3 protein: CASSLGTSGTYEQYF

V gene: TRBV6-5
J gene: TRBJ1-6
CDR3 protein: CASTLDRGNSPLHF

V gene: TRBV18
J gene: TRBJ2-2
CDR3 protein: CASSVSKPTGELFF

V gene: TRBV4-1
J gene: TRBJ2-7
CDR3 protein: CASSQVPALSSYEQYF

V gene: TRBV5-1
J gene: TRBJ2-3
CDR3 protein: CASRESAGGSTDTQYF